Listed here are 12 T cell receptor beta chains from one sample, sequenced in a study of a mutant IDH1 vaccine in newly diagnosed glioma. These receptors' targets are unknown. Time point given: week 35, safety follow-up. Topical imiquimod was applied with each vaccine dose, which held 300 ug of mutant IDH1 20-mer peptide. Sequencing used immunoSEQ multiplex PCR; TCRdb keeps in-frame clones, though not all of them. This table has tens of thousands of clones, 75% to 90% appearing once. The starting material was PBMCs, obtained from a glioma patient whose treatment included an IDH1 peptide vaccine. The source is a middle-aged man with glioma.

This rearrangement joins TRBV19 to TRBJ1-4; 8 bases match TRBD1. V lost 7 bases, J lost 4 bases, and 5 bases stayed unmatched. CDR1 LNHDA and CDR2 SQIVND come from the germline V gene (reference sequence). The CDR3 loop spans 14 amino acids. The CDR3 is CASKGTGLNEKLFF. The CDR3 region has the DNA TGTGCCAGTAAAGGGACAGGCCTTAATGAAAAACTGTTTTTT.

This clone was seen just once. This chain links TRBV7-8 with TRBJ2-5; D is uncertain. Trimming took 5 bases from V and 2 from J, leaving 3 bases between them. CDR1 and CDR2 from the germline V gene are SGHVS and FQNEAQ. The CDR3 spans 11 residues. The DNA for the CDR3 is TGTGCCAGCAGCCTACAAGAGACCCAGTACTTC. It codes for CASSLQETQYF.

The chain recombines TRBV10-3 with TRBJ1-1; TRBD1 agrees at 7 bases. The junction had 11 bases not matched to a gene; V was cut back by 8 bases and J by 11 bases. Germline CDR1 is ENHRY and CDR2 is SYGVKD. The CDR3 loop spans 12 amino acids. The CDR3 DNA is TGTGCCATCCGGGACAGAAACTCGAGGGCTTTCTTT. As protein: CAIRDRNSRAFF.

This clone was detected only once. The chain recombines TRBV11-3 with TRBJ2-7, with 7 bases identical to TRBD2. The CDR3 runs to 14 residues. Germline values: CDR1 SGHNT, CDR2 YENEEA. J was trimmed by 3 bases and V by 3 bases; bases with no gene match: 5. This chain's CDR3 is CASSLRRGNYEQYV. The CDR3 DNA reads TGTGCCAGCAGCTTGCGGCGGGGGAACTACGAGCAGTACGTC.

This chain links TRBV5-1 with TRBJ2-2; 10 nucleotides match TRBD2. V was pared by 4 bases and J by 5 bases, with 8 bases of the junction left unmatched. Germline CDR1 SGHRS, CDR2 YFSETQ. The CDR3 is 16 residues long. CDR3 sequence (DNA): TGCGCCAGCAGCGGAGGACTAGCGGAGAGTACCGGGGAGCTGTTTTTT. Amino acid sequence: CASSGGLAESTGELFF.

The V call is TRBV6-1, the J call TRBJ1-5; 7 nucleotides agree with TRBD1. Germline V lookup: CDR1 MNHNS, CDR2 SASEGT. CDR3 length equals 16 residues. Trimming took 1 base from V and 1 from J; bases not matched to a gene: 4. The CDR3 loop is CASSEVGGRSNQPQHF. For the CDR3, the DNA is TGTGCCAGCAGTGAAGTAGGGGGCCGGAGCAATCAGCCCCAGCATTTT.

This sequence joins TRBV15 and TRBJ1-6; D unclear. From germline, CDR1 is LNHNV and CDR2 YYDKDF (reference sequence). The ends were cut back, 1 base at V and 3 bases at J, with 13 bases in the middle. The CDR3 has 17 residues. DNA for the CDR3: TGTGCCACCAGCAGAGTGGGGAGGGCTAACTATAATTCACCCCTCCACTTT. Encoded protein: CATSRVGRANYNSPLHF.

By sample fraction, this clone is medium-sized. The same CDR3 also results from other DNA sequences found in this sample. This sequence joins TRBV29-1 and TRBJ2-1, with a possible D match to TRBD2 (5 bases). Trimming stripped 7 bases from V and 3 bases from J, with 7 bases between. This CDR3 is 11 amino acids long. Looked up from germline, CDR1 is SQVTM and CDR2 is ANQGSEA. CDR3 sequence (DNA): TGCAGCGAGCGGAGCTACAATGAGCAGTTCTTC. It codes for CSERSYNEQFF.

The CDR3 protein is CAISESEGGASSPLHF. The CDR3 DNA follows: TGTGCCATCAGTGAGTCAGAGGGGGGCGCGAGTTCACCCCTCCACTTT. The chain is built from TRBV10-3 and TRBJ1-6; tentative D call: TRBD1 (6 bases). The V gene's germline CDR1 is ENHRY and CDR2 SYGVKD. The CDR3 is 16 amino acids. V was pared by 0 bases and J by 9 bases, with 15 bases between.

The chain links TRBV15 to TRBJ2-7; 9 positions match TRBD1. With V trimmed by 1 base and J by 6 bases, 4 bases remained unmatched. CDR1 LNHNV and CDR2 YYDKDF come from the germline V gene (reference sequence). The CDR3 covers 14 residues. The CDR3 sequence is CATSRADRGSEQYF. In nucleotides, the CDR3 is TGTGCCACCAGCAGAGCGGACAGGGGATCCGAGCAGTACTTC.

J is TRBJ2-7 and V is TRBV27, with 7 bases matching TRBD1. The germline CDR1 and CDR2 sequences are MNHEY and SMNVEV (reference sequence). The CDR3 consists of 15 residues. V trimming: 3 bases; J trimming: 4 bases; junction bases outside the gene matches: 9. The CDR3, as DNA: TGTGCCAGCAGTTTTTCCCCGGGACAGATATACGAGCAGTACTTC. It specifies CASSFSPGQIYEQYF.

This chain links TRBV2 with TRBJ2-2, with TRBD2 matching over 7 bases. There are 15 residues in the CDR3. The V gene end was trimmed by 8 bases and the J gene end by 0 bases; junction bases not matched to a gene: 6. Per the germline V gene, CDR1 is SNHLY and CDR2 is FYNNEI. Here the CDR3 reads CASRRLAANTGELFF. For the CDR3, the DNA is TGTGCCAGCCGGAGACTAGCCGCGAACACCGGGGAGCTGTTTTTT.